Below are 30 T cell receptor beta chains sequenced from a single sample in a study of T cell responses to AZD1222 COVID-19 vaccine. Generated by immunoSEQ multiplex PCR, the TCRdb table keeps only in-frame clones and is missing some. Found here are tens of thousands of clones, nearly 90% of them singletons; the top ten hold around 5.8%. The specimen comprised peripheral blood, sampled on day 0 of AZD1222 vaccination. The receptors originated from an adult in good health.

The V call is TRBV28, the J call TRBJ2-5; the D gene is possibly TRBD2 (6 bases). This CDR3 region has 18 residues. CDR1 is MDHEN, CDR2 SYDVKM, per germline. With 6 bases removed from V and 5 bases from J, the gap between germline ends came to 28 bases. The CDR3, as DNA: TGTGCCAGCAGCTCTCCCTATAGGTGGCTAGCGTCCGGGGAGACCCAGTACTTC. Translated, it gives CASSSPYRWLASGETQYF.

The chain recombines TRBV9 with TRBJ1-1; TRBD1 is a possible D gene (5 bases). The ends were cut back, 0 bases at V and 3 bases at J, with 9 bases in the middle. The CDR3 extends over 14 amino acids. CDR1 SGDLS and CDR2 YYNGEE come from the germline V gene. This chain's CDR3 is CASSVEIRDTEAFF. The CDR3 nucleotides are TGTGCCAGCAGCGTAGAAATCAGGGACACTGAAGCTTTCTTT.

The V call is TRBV7-2, the J call TRBJ1-2; D gene ambiguous. The CDR3 spans 14 residues. CDR1 SGHTA and CDR2 FQGNSA come from the germline V gene. V lost 4 bases and J 4 bases, leaving 13 bases between the germline ends. The CDR3 sequence: CASSSLPGGYGYTF. DNA for the CDR3: TGTGCCAGCAGCTCTCTACCGGGTGGCTATGGCTACACCTTC.

The rearrangement joins TRBV29-1 to TRBJ2-4, with D maybe TRBD2 (6 bases). This CDR3 region has 13 residues. Germline V gene lookup returns CDR1 SQVTM and CDR2 ANQGSEA. Deletions cut 3 bases from V and 5 bases from J, with 11 bases between. CDR3 in DNA: TGCAGCGTTGAGTATAGCGGACAAAACATTCAGTACTTC. Protein sequence: CSVEYSGQNIQYF.

In this sample, this clone turned up once. This rearrangement joins TRBV28 to TRBJ1-4; D perhaps matches TRBD1 (5 bases). This CDR3 is built from 13 residues. V lost 8 bases, J lost 5 bases, and 12 bases lay in between. CDR1 and CDR2 from the germline V gene are MDHEN and SYDVKM. CDR3 DNA sequence: TGTGCCAGCCGGGACGGAGGAAATGAAAAACTGTTTTTT. Translated: CASRDGGNEKLFF.

V is TRBV19 and J is TRBJ1-5; 8 nucleotides match TRBD1. CDR1 and CDR2 (germline): LNHDA, SQIVND (reference sequence). There are 14 residues in the CDR3. Trimming at V came to 5 bases and at J to 4 bases, leaving 4 bases not matched to a gene. In DNA form, the CDR3 reads TGTGCCAGTAGTGGGCAGGGGGCGAATCAGCCCCAGCATTTT. Its translation is CASSGQGANQPQHF.

This chain connects TRBV30 to TRBJ2-7, with D possibly matching TRBD2 (5 bases). Germline lookup yields CDR1 GTSNPN and CDR2 SVGIG (reference sequence). Trimming cost V 4 bases and J 5 bases, with 9 bases left between them. The CDR3 consists of 11 residues. The CDR3 spells CAWKPGDEQYF. The CDR3 DNA is TGTGCCTGGAAACCCGGGGACGAGCAGTACTTC.

The J gene is TRBJ2-3, the V gene TRBV7-8; D not resolved. Germline-derived CDR1 and CDR2 are SGHVS and FQNEAQ. The V end was cut by 5 bases, the J end by 2 bases, with 8 bases between. CDR3 size: 13 residues. The CDR3 reads CASSPTTTDTQYF. The CDR3 nucleotides read TGTGCCAGCAGCCCTACCACCACAGATACGCAGTATTTT. The whole variable domain, filled in from reference TRBV7-8 and TRBJ2-3, reads GAGVSQSPRYKVAKRGQDVALRCDPISGHVSLFWYQQALGQGPEFLTYFQNEAQLDKSGLPSDRFFAERPEGSVSTLKIQRTQQEDSAVYLCASSPTTTDTQYFGPGTRLTVL.

The CDR3 here is CASSFLGVGGDYSYEQYF. The CDR3 DNA sequence: TGTGCCAGCAGTTTTTTGGGGGTTGGGGGGGACTACTCCTACGAGCAGTACTTC. The chain combines TRBV28 with TRBJ2-7, with TRBD2 matching over 7 bases. Germline loops: CDR1 MDHEN, CDR2 SYDVKM. CDR3 length equals 18 residues. Trimming at V came to 3 bases and at J to 0 bases, leaving 14 bases not matched to a gene. The full variable domain, rest sourced from reference TRBV28 and TRBJ2-7, is DVKVTQSSRYLVKRTGEKVFLECVQDMDHENMFWYRQDPGLGLRLIYFSYDVKMKEKGDIPEGYSVSREKKERFSLILESASTNQTSMYLCASSFLGVGGDYSYEQYFGPGTRLTVT.

The gene calls are TRBV27 and TRBJ2-2, with TRBD1 as a possible D gene (6 bases). Germline CDR1 is MNHEY and CDR2 is SMNVEV (reference sequence). The CDR3 spans 16 residues. Trimming cost V 5 bases and J 4 bases, with 17 bases left between them. The CDR3 DNA sequence: TGTGCCAGCAGTCGTTTTGGGCCCAGGGGCACCGGGGAGCTGTTTTTT. It yields the protein CASSRFGPRGTGELFF.

This clone was seen a single time. The chain carries TRBV10-3 and TRBJ1-1, with TRBD1 matching 9 bases. With V trimmed by 6 bases and J by 0 bases, 8 bases remained unmatched. Germline V lookup: CDR1 ENHRY, CDR2 SYGVKD. This CDR3 comprises 16 residues. This chain's CDR3 is CAIRTAGQGLNTEAFF. The CDR3 nucleotides are TGTGCCATCAGGACCGCGGGACAGGGATTGAACACTGAAGCTTTCTTT.

The chain couples TRBV6-4 to TRBJ1-6, with D maybe TRBD1 (6 bases). The CDR3 is 14 amino acids. Germline values: CDR1 MRHNA, CDR2 SNTAGT. The V end lost 4 bases, the J end lost 10 bases, and 14 bases lay between the germline ends. The CDR3 region is CASSVGQLGSPLHF. The CDR3, as DNA: TGTGCCAGCAGTGTGGGACAACTGGGATCACCCCTCCACTTT.

This chain joins TRBV11-2 and TRBJ2-1; TRBD2 agrees at 10 bases. Germline CDR1 and CDR2: SGHAT and FQNNGV. V lost 5 bases and J lost 7; bases outside the gene matches: 17. The CDR3 totals 18 residues. CDR3 nucleotide sequence: TGTGCCAGCAGCCCCACCCTTGGTCTAGCGGGAGCAGAAAATGAGCAGTTCTTC. It codes for CASSPTLGLAGAENEQFF.

The genes are TRBV2 and TRBJ1-5; D ambiguous. Germline V gives CDR1 SNHLY, CDR2 FYNNEI. The ends were cut back, 7 bases at V and 1 base at J, with 11 bases in the middle. This CDR3 has 14 amino acids. CDR3 nucleotide sequence: TGTGCCAGCAAATTGGGCTTAAGCAATCAGCCCCAGCATTTT. This sequence encodes CASKLGLSNQPQHF.

The CDR3 region is CASSLNWMGRGRTEAFF. Here the CDR3 DNA reads TGTGCCAGCAGCTTAAATTGGATGGGCAGGGGGAGGACTGAAGCTTTCTTT. The chain couples TRBV7-3 to TRBJ1-1, with 7 bases identical to TRBD1. The V segment lost 1 base and the J segment 5 bases; nucleotides outside the gene matches: 13. The CDR3 runs 17 residues. The germline V gene encodes CDR1 SGHTA and CDR2 FQGTGA.

The V gene is TRBV5-1, the J gene TRBJ1-2; 9 bases agree with TRBD1. The CDR3 runs to 14 residues. Trimming cost V 4 bases and J 6 bases; bases outside gene matches: 7. From germline, CDR1 is SGHRS and CDR2 YFSETQ. CDR3 region: CASSRDRAEDGYTF. CDR3 in DNA: TGCGCCAGCAGCAGGGACAGGGCTGAGGATGGCTACACCTTC.

CDR3 sequence: CASSESRYYGYTF. CDR3 nucleotide sequence: TGCGCCAGCAGTGAGTCACGTTACTATGGCTACACCTTC. The rearrangement uses TRBV10-1 and TRBJ1-2; no clear D. V shed 0 bases and J shed 3 bases, with 5 bases lying between them. The germline CDR1 and CDR2 sequences are WNHNN and SYGVQD (reference sequence). The CDR3 extends over 13 amino acids.

This clone was picked up a small number of times. The chain combines TRBV24-1 with TRBJ1-1; D not certain. With 4 bases removed from V and 1 base from J, the gap between germline ends came to 3 bases. The CDR3 runs 12 residues. Looked up from germline, CDR1 is KGHDR and CDR2 is SFDVKD. CDR3 coding DNA: TGTGCCACCAGTGAAGGGAACACTGAAGCTTTCTTT. This sequence encodes CATSEGNTEAFF.

The chain has TRBV27 and TRBJ1-5; no firm D call. The CDR3 runs 14 residues. Germline values: CDR1 MNHEY, CDR2 SMNVEV (reference sequence). V shed 3 bases and J shed 3 bases, with 9 bases lying between them. The CDR3 DNA reads as TGTGCCAGCAGTTTGGAGGGTTACAATCAGCCCCAGCATTTT. Protein product: CASSLEGYNQPQHF.

In nucleotides, the CDR3 is TGTGCCAGCAGCGTAGAGTCTAGCGGGCTTCCCTACAATGAGCAGTTCTTC. This translates into CASSVESSGLPYNEQFF. V gene TRBV9 combines with J gene TRBJ2-1; TRBD2 matches at 8 bases. Germline CDR1 SGDLS, CDR2 YYNGEE. The CDR3 extends over 17 amino acids. V lost 0 bases to trimming and J lost 2 bases; unmatched junction nucleotides: 7.

The rearrangement links TRBV28 to TRBJ1-2; 8 nucleotides agree with TRBD1. This CDR3 is 15 amino acids long. Germline CDR1 MDHEN, CDR2 SYDVKM. J gave up 1 base and V 5 bases, and 6 bases lay outside the gene matches. CDR3 in amino acids: CASSLYRGYNYGYTF. CDR3 nucleotides: TGTGCCAGCAGTCTCTACAGGGGGTATAACTATGGCTACACCTTC.

The V gene is TRBV5-1, the J gene TRBJ1-2; D ambiguous. Germline V gene data show CDR1 as SGHRS and CDR2 as YFSETQ. This CDR3 comprises 15 residues. Trimming removed 0 bases from V and 4 bases from J, with 13 bases in between. The CDR3 sequence: CASSLARGDGYGYTF. Here the CDR3 DNA reads TGCGCCAGCAGCTTGGCCCGGGGAGATGGCTATGGCTACACCTTC.

This clone was recorded a few times. The V and J genes are TRBV5-1 and TRBJ2-2; 7 bases are shared with TRBD2. V was clipped by 4 bases and J by 4 bases; unmatched bases: 4. The CDR3 consists of 14 residues. CDR1 is SGHRS, CDR2 YFSETQ, per germline. In DNA, the CDR3 is TGCGCCAGCAGCGTATCTAGCGGCACCGGGGAGCTGTTTTTT. This encodes CASSVSSGTGELFF.

The V call is TRBV7-9, the J call TRBJ1-1; possible D gene TRBD1, 5 bases. The V end was cut by 3 bases, the J end by 2 bases, with 10 bases between. CDR1 is SEHNR, CDR2 FQNEAQ, per germline (reference sequence). The CDR3 loop spans 14 amino acids. The CDR3 region has the DNA TGTGCCAGCAGCTTTTTAGGACAAAACACTGAAGCTTTCTTT. Translation: CASSFLGQNTEAFF.

This chain joins TRBV7-3 and TRBJ2-1; D call uncertain. Germline V gives CDR1 SGHTA, CDR2 FQGTGA. V was clipped by 0 bases and J by 2 bases, with 8 bases between them. This CDR3 is 15 amino acids long. CDR3 DNA sequence: TGTGCCAGCAGCTTAACCCATCGCCCCTACAATGAGCAGTTCTTC. Its translation: CASSLTHRPYNEQFF.

This clone was recorded once. The CDR3 protein is CAISASGKYEQFF. CDR3 bases: TGTGCCATCAGTGCTAGCGGGAAGTATGAGCAGTTCTTC. The gene calls are TRBV10-3 and TRBJ2-1, with 9 nucleotides matching TRBD2. The length of the CDR3 is 13 residues. Germline V gene lookup returns CDR1 ENHRY and CDR2 SYGVKD. J gave up 8 bases and V 4 bases, and 3 bases lay outside the gene matches.

J is TRBJ2-7 and V is TRBV5-8, with TRBD1 identical over 9 bases. The germline CDR1 and CDR2 sequences are SGHTS and YDEGEE. The CDR3 extends over 15 amino acids. V was pared by 3 bases and J by 3 bases, with 7 bases of the junction left unmatched. As DNA, the CDR3 is TGTGCCAGCAGCTCCAGGACAGGGGCTGTCTACGAGCAGTACTTC. This encodes CASSSRTGAVYEQYF. The whole variable domain, remainder taken from reference TRBV5-8 and TRBJ2-7, is EAGVTQSPTHLIKTRGQQATLRCSPISGHTSVYWYQQALGLGLQFLLWYDEGEERNRGNFPPRFSGRQFPNYSSELNVNALELEDSALYLCASSSRTGAVYEQYFGPGTRLTVT.

The rearrangement joins TRBV3-1 (or the pseudogene TRBV3-2) to TRBJ2-2; 12 nucleotides match TRBD2. Germline-derived CDR1 and CDR2 are LGHDT and YNNKEL (reference sequence). The CDR3 covers 18 residues. V lost 2 bases, J lost 5 bases, and 9 bases stayed unmatched. The CDR3 coding sequence is TGTGCCAGCAGCCAAACTTCTGTAGGACTAGCGGGAACCGGGGAGCTGTTTTTT. The encoded protein is CASSQTSVGLAGTGELFF.

This chain joins TRBV19 and TRBJ2-1, with 7 bases that match TRBD2. The V gene's germline CDR1 is LNHDA and CDR2 SQIVND (reference sequence). The CDR3 is 14 residues long. V was clipped by 2 bases and J by 10 bases; unmatched bases: 8. This chain's CDR3 is CASSISPGEGEQFF. The CDR3, as DNA: TGTGCCAGTAGTATATCCCCGGGGGAGGGGGAGCAGTTCTTC.

In this sample, this clone turned up once. The V and J genes are TRBV7-2 and TRBJ1-2; 12 positions match TRBD1. The CDR3 contains 19 residues. The V gene's germline CDR1 is SGHTA and CDR2 FQGNSA. V trimming: 5 bases; J trimming: 6 bases; junction bases outside the gene matches: 19. This CDR3 reads CASSIRDRGRSVHHHGYTF. In DNA, the CDR3 is TGTGCCAGCAGCATCCGGGACAGGGGGCGGAGTGTCCATCATCATGGCTACACCTTC.